This T cell receptor (beta chain) was captured by sequencing in a study of blood T cell repertoires in COVID-19. On the study more broadly: The study drew acute and convalescent COVID-19 samples from the United States, Italy and Spain. Sample material is recorded as cDNA or gDNA derived from T cells, B-cell-depleted T cells, or PBMCs.

In the original workflow: Scientists estimated how many nucleated cells there were by amplifying reference gene primers. The table came from immunoSEQ multiplex PCR; TCRdb's copy has only in-frame clones and leaves some out. V and J calls and clone size are given by that table; D and trimming were obtained from the DNA. The sample lists about 27,000 clones; around 81% were seen once. The TCR was taken from a man in his 70s with acute or convalescent COVID-19. Source material: peripheral blood.

CDR3 loop: CASSPIQTSADTQYF. In DNA form, the CDR3 reads TGCGCCAGCAGCCCAATACAGACCTCAGCAGATACGCAGTATTTT. The V call is TRBV5-1, the J call TRBJ2-3, with D unresolved. V lost 4 bases and J 4 bases, leaving 16 bases between the germline ends. The CDR3 is 15 residues long. CDR1 is SGHRS, CDR2 YFSETQ, per germline.